This T cell receptor beta chain was documented in a study of blood T cell repertoires in COVID-19. Study background: Researchers got acute and convalescent COVID-19 samples from the United States, Italy and Spain. From T cells, B-cell-depleted T cells, or PBMCs came the material, which was cDNA or gDNA.

The CDR3 sequence is 14 residues long. Looked up from germline, CDR1 is SQVTM and CDR2 is ANQGSEA. The junction had 13 bases not matched to a gene; V was cut back by 7 bases and J by 5 bases. How the authors handled the data: Amplification from reference gene primers served as the basis for estimated nucleated cell counts. Some clones are missing from TCRdb's copy, which holds only in-frame ones; the method was immunoSEQ multiplex PCR. V and J calls and clone size follow that table, whereas D and trimming were derived from the DNA. The profile shows about 270,000 clones, roughly 86% of them singletons.

The gene calls are TRBV29-1 and TRBJ2-5; 7 positions match TRBD2. The TCR originated in a woman aged 55-70 years who had recovered from COVID-19. The specimen was peripheral blood. The CDR3, as DNA: TGCAGCGCCGGGCTGCTAGCGGCCGACGAGACCCAGTACTTC. This sequence encodes CSAGLLAADETQYF.